This T cell receptor (beta chain) came from a study of cytomegalovirus exposure and HLA in healthy donors. On the study more broadly: From donors who were HLA-typed, an early data release held 75 million to 85 million unique TCRs. Study-level findings and limits: Several of the most significant clusters appeared, in a later analysis, to be linked to common viral pathogens.

Amplification used 60 Vbeta primers and 13 Jbeta primers. The data were produced by immunoSEQ multiplex PCR, yet TCRdb's version contains in-frame clones alone and is incomplete. This sample has roughly 160,000 clones; 80% occur once, and the top ten carry 1%. On this clone itself: Its specificity is unknown.

The source material was PBMCs. This clonotype was obtained from a woman in her forties or fifties in good health and CMV-seropositive.

The DNA for the CDR3 is TGCGCCAGCAGCCTGCCAGCGACGGGGACAGATACGCAGTATTTT. Translation: CASSLPATGTDTQYF. This rearrangement joins TRBV5-1 to TRBJ2-3; maybe TRBD2 (5 bases). Between the trimmed V and J ends, which lost 4 bases and 3 bases, there was a span of 15 bases. The CDR3 loop spans 15 amino acids. The germline gives CDR1 SGHRS, CDR2 YFSETQ.